Below are 18 T cell receptor beta chains sequenced from a single sample in a study of blood T cell repertoires in COVID-19. Some clones are missing from TCRdb's copy, which holds only in-frame ones; the method was immunoSEQ multiplex PCR. The repertoire holds about 50,000 clones, with approximately 91% as singletons. The sample comprised peripheral blood. All receptors come from a human donor in a cohort sampled during active COVID-19.

J is TRBJ1-1 and V is TRBV11-2; D is undetermined. The CDR3 totals 13 residues. The germline gives CDR1 SGHAT, CDR2 FQNNGV. V lost 3 bases, J lost 7 bases, and 12 bases lay in between. The CDR3 sequence is CASSLRRDGEAFF. The DNA for the CDR3 is TGTGCCAGCAGCTTGAGACGGGATGGTGAAGCTTTCTTT.

V is TRBV28 and J is TRBJ1-5; 7 bases are a match to TRBD1. The germline gives CDR1 MDHEN, CDR2 SYDVKM. J was trimmed by 4 bases and V by 6 bases; bases with no gene match: 3. The CDR3 runs 13 residues. CDR3 nucleotide sequence: TGTGCCAGCAGGACAGGGAGGAATCAGCCCCAGCATTTT. Its protein product is CASRTGRNQPQHF.

The gene calls are TRBV4-1 and TRBJ1-2, with D possibly being TRBD1 (6 bases). The germline V gene encodes CDR1 MGHRA and CDR2 YSYEKL. V dropped 1 base and J dropped 3 bases, with 12 bases sitting between them. The length of the CDR3 is 15 residues. DNA of the CDR3: TGCGCCAGCAGCCAAGCCCCAGGGGATCACTATGGCTACACCTTC. Translation gives CASSQAPGDHYGYTF.

This clone was detected only once. V and J are TRBV7-8 and TRBJ1-1; D gene uncertain. In germline, CDR1 is SGHVS, CDR2 FQNEAQ. V was cut by 5 bases and J by 1 base, with 14 bases left in between. The CDR3 is made up of 15 amino acids. The CDR3 loop reads CASSLYDAGNTEAFF. The CDR3 coding sequence is TGTGCCAGCAGCCTCTACGATGCAGGGAACACTGAAGCTTTCTTT.

This rearrangement joins TRBV27 to TRBJ2-6; TRBD1 matches at 11 bases. There are 16 residues in the CDR3. V trimming: 9 bases; J trimming: 5 bases; junction bases outside the gene matches: 9. CDR1 MNHEY and CDR2 SMNVEV come from the germline V gene (reference sequence). In nucleotides, the CDR3 is TGTGCCAGTTCCGGGACAGGGGGTATGAGGGCCAACGTCCTGACTTTC. Protein product: CASSGTGGMRANVLTF. Full variable domain (outside the CDR3, taken from reference TRBV27 and TRBJ2-6): EAQVTQNPRYLITVTGKKLTVTCSQNMNHEYMSWYRQDPGLGLRQIYYSMNVEVTDKGDVPEGYKVSRKEKRNFPLILESPSPNQTSLYFCASSGTGGMRANVLTFGAGSRLTVL.

This clone was seen only once. This sequence joins TRBV28 and TRBJ2-7; the D gene is possibly TRBD1 (5 bases). From germline, CDR1 is MDHEN and CDR2 SYDVKM. V shed 2 bases and J shed 0 bases, with 23 bases lying between them. The CDR3 length is 19 residues. For the CDR3, the DNA is TGTGCCAGCAGTTTACTTGGGCAGGTGCACACAGGTAACTCCTACGAGCAGTACTTC. Amino acids: CASSLLGQVHTGNSYEQYF.

The chain has TRBV30 and TRBJ2-2; possibly TRBD2 for D (5 bases). The CDR3 spans 14 residues. Germline loops: CDR1 GTSNPN, CDR2 SVGIG (reference sequence). V gave up 4 bases and J gave up 0 bases, with 9 bases separating them. CDR3 nucleotide sequence: TGTGCCTGGACGAAGAGGGCGAACACCGGGGAGCTGTTTTTT. Amino acid sequence: CAWTKRANTGELFF.

J is TRBJ2-7 and V is TRBV5-1; D may be TRBD2 (6 bases). Germline assignment: CDR1 SGHRS and CDR2 YFSETQ. CDR3 length: 17 amino acids. V shed 0 bases and J shed 3 bases, with 19 bases lying between them. The CDR3 DNA sequence: TGCGCCAGCAGCTTGGATCTTAGCGGAACAACTTACTACGAGCAGTACTTC. It yields the protein CASSLDLSGTTYYEQYF.

The chain employs TRBV6-5 and TRBJ1-6; 11 bases line up with TRBD1. CDR3 length: 14 amino acids. Trimming at V came to 7 bases and at J to 14 bases, leaving 10 bases not matched to a gene. Germline lookup yields CDR1 MNHEY and CDR2 SVGAGI. The CDR3 DNA reads TGTGCCAGCACCCCCGGACAGGGGGCTTTGACCCTCCACTTT. Translation gives CASTPGQGALTLHF.

The rearrangement links TRBV6-5 to TRBJ2-7, with D unresolved. The CDR3 is made up of 13 amino acids. With 10 bases removed from V and 2 bases from J, the gap between germline ends came to 15 bases. Germline-derived CDR1 and CDR2 are MNHEY and SVGAGI. The CDR3 coding sequence is TGTGCCACCATAAACGAGTTACCCTACGAGCAGTACTTC. This gives the protein CATINELPYEQYF.

This clone appeared a single time. The chain uses TRBV5-4 and TRBJ1-1; D gene ambiguous. CDR1 is SGHNT, CDR2 YYREEE, per germline (reference sequence). V was shortened by 4 bases and J by 5 bases, with 9 bases between the two germline ends. The length of the CDR3 is 12 residues. The CDR3 sequence: CASSLDQTEAFF. CDR3 sequence (DNA): TGTGCCAGCAGCCTGGACCAGACTGAAGCTTTCTTT.

CDR3 protein: CASSHVGTGNYGYTF. CDR3 bases: TGTGCCAGTAGTCACGTCGGGACAGGGAACTATGGCTACACCTTC. The V call is TRBV19, the J call TRBJ1-2; 9 nucleotides agree with TRBD1. Germline lookup yields CDR1 LNHDA and CDR2 SQIVND (reference sequence). V shed 5 bases and J 2 bases; nucleotides not matched to a gene: 6. There are 15 residues in the CDR3.

This chain links TRBV11-3 with TRBJ2-5; the match to TRBD2 covers 11 bases. There are 17 residues in the CDR3. CDR1 and CDR2 from the germline V gene are SGHNT and YENEEA. With V trimmed by 6 bases and J by 1 base, 10 bases remained unmatched. In DNA, the CDR3 is TGTGCCAGCAGTATAGCGGGAGGGATCCGGGGCCAAGAGACCCAGTACTTC. This gives the protein CASSIAGGIRGQETQYF.

CDR3 amino acids: CASRGARDTQYF. The CDR3 region has the DNA TGTGCCAGCAGAGGGGCACGAGATACGCAGTATTTT. The chain carries TRBV6-5 and TRBJ2-3; the D gene is possibly TRBD1 (5 bases). V was pared by 6 bases and J by 5 bases, with 9 bases between. This CDR3 comprises 12 residues. Per germline, CDR1 MNHEY and CDR2 SVGAGI.

The rearrangement joins TRBV2 to TRBJ1-2, with TRBD1 matching over 7 bases. This CDR3 has 18 amino acids. V shed 0 bases, J shed 3 bases, and the junction held 13 bases outside the gene matches. CDR1 is SNHLY and CDR2 is FYNNEI in the germline V gene. Written as DNA, the CDR3 is TGTGCCAGCAGTGAAGCAGGGGTCTTTGGCAGGGGGGACTATGGCTACACCTTC. Translating gives CASSEAGVFGRGDYGYTF. The variable domain in full, completed from reference TRBV2 and TRBJ1-2, reads EPEVTQTPSHQVTQMGQEVILRCVPISNHLYFYWYRQILGQKVEFLVSFYNNEISEKSEIFDDQFSVERPDGSNFTLKIRSTKLEDSAMYFCASSEAGVFGRGDYGYTFGSGTRLTVV.

The chain employs TRBV6-5 and TRBJ1-3; 9 bases fit TRBD1. J gave up 4 bases and V 6 bases, and 7 bases lay outside the gene matches. Germline V gene lookup returns CDR1 MNHEY and CDR2 SVGAGI. The CDR3 runs 15 residues. The CDR3 coding sequence is TGTGCCAGCAGGCAACAGGGGGCGGTAGGAAACACCATATATTTT. Translated, it gives CASRQQGAVGNTIYF.

CDR3 sequence: CAISPRTGGSTEAFF. CDR3 DNA sequence: TGTGCCATCAGTCCTCGGACAGGGGGCTCCACTGAAGCTTTCTTT. The V gene is TRBV10-3, the J gene TRBJ1-1; TRBD1 agrees at 11 bases. The V segment lost 5 bases and the J segment 4 bases; nucleotides outside the gene matches: 6. The CDR3 runs 15 residues. Germline CDR1 and CDR2: ENHRY and SYGVKD.

A single count supports this clone. This chain connects TRBV2 to TRBJ2-6; D unclear. Germline CDR1 reads SNHLY; CDR2 reads FYNNEI. V was clipped by 7 bases and J by 0 bases, with 7 bases between them. CDR3 length: 14 amino acids. DNA of the CDR3: TGTGCCAGCACTGCCGGCTCTGGGGCCAACGTCCTGACTTTC. It is translated as CASTAGSGANVLTF.